The 31 T cell receptor beta chains presented below share a single source sample, sequenced in a study of T cells in Graves' hyperthyroidism and ophthalmopathy (dated by TCRdb to the late 2010s). Libraries were made using multiplex PCR. The run used an Illumina HiSeq 2000. Amplification of TCR beta CDR3 regions was carried out from RNA transcripts. A first-round RT-PCR of the TCR CDR3 used the HTBI primer set with the Qiagen OneStep RT-PCR kit. TCRdb ran its own pipeline on the public reads, namely fastp trimming at Q25 and MiXCR clone calling, and kept in-frame beta chains. Each entry merges the rows of one CDR3 protein and shows their most common DNA and genes. Recorded for this sample are 700,000 to 850,000 distinct CDR3 sequences; under 45% of them occurred a single time. The ten biggest clones cover about a third of the sample. Sequences were obtained from blood. The source is a middle-aged woman with Graves' hyperthyroidism.

This clonotype has just a few counts. CDR3 DNA sequence: TGTGCCACCAGCAGAGTGAGAGGGCTCGAGCAGTACTTC. As protein: CATSRVRGLEQYF. This sequence joins TRBV15 and TRBJ2-7; perhaps TRBD2 as D (5 bases). Trimming stripped 1 base from V and 6 bases from J, with 10 bases between. Germline V gene sequence: CDR1 LNHNV, CDR2 YYDKDF (reference sequence). The CDR3 extends over 13 amino acids. The variable domain in full, completed from reference TRBV15 and TRBJ2-7, reads DAMVIQNPRYQVTQFGKPVTLSCSQTLNHNVMYWYQQKSSQAPKLLFHYYDKDFNNEADTPDNFQSRRPNTSFCFLDIRSPGLGDTAMYLCATSRVRGLEQYFGPGTRLTVT.

V gene TRBV12-3 or TRBV12-4 combines with J gene TRBJ2-5; 11 bases map to TRBD2. The CDR3 is 16 amino acids. Trimming removed 4 bases from V and 7 bases from J; junction bases left unmatched: 11. The chain's CDR3 is CASSSLAGGGSGTQYF. For the CDR3, the DNA is TGTGCCAGCAGTTCTTTAGCGGGGGGGGGATCAGGGACCCAGTACTTC.

This clonotype was found many times. The CDR3 region has the DNA TGTGCCAGTAGCACCCTACAGGGGATAAGCAATCAGCCCCAGCATTTT. Translated: CASSTLQGISNQPQHF. This chain links TRBV19 with TRBJ1-5, with 7 bases lining up with TRBD1. This CDR3 contains 16 residues. With 6 bases clipped from V and 1 base from J, the junction kept 9 bases outside the gene matches. CDR1 is LNHDA, CDR2 SQIVND, per germline (reference sequence). Drawing the rest from reference TRBV19 and TRBJ1-5, the complete variable domain is DGGITQSPKYLFRKEGQNVTLSCEQNLNHDAMYWYRQDPGQGLRLIYYSQIVNDFQKGDIAEGYSVSREKKESFPLTVTSAQKNPTAFYLCASSTLQGISNQPQHFGDGTRLSIL.

As regards this clonotype: At one boundary the junction diverges from the germline segment, which might be a read error. The chain employs TRBV6-4 and TRBJ2-7; a possible D gene is TRBD2 (6 bases). CDR3 length: 13 amino acids. Germline CDR1 MRHNA, CDR2 SNTAGT. Here the CDR3 reads CASSPSEDYEKYF. As DNA, the CDR3 is TGTGCCAGCAGCCCCTCCGAGGACTACGAGAAGTACTTC.

This clonotype came up many times. The chain uses TRBV5-5 and TRBJ1-1; the D is unclear. Trimming removed 1 base at V and 4 bases at J, with 5 bases between. Germline V gene sequence: CDR1 SGHKS, CDR2 YYEKEE (reference sequence). The length of the CDR3 is 12 residues. CDR3 protein: CASSLWFTEAFF. CDR3 in DNA: TGTGCCAGCAGCTTGTGGTTCACTGAAGCTTTCTTT.

The sample holds a few counts of this clonotype. The rearrangement links TRBV19 to TRBJ1-5; tentatively, D is TRBD1 (6 bases). The CDR3 has 16 amino acids. The germline V gene encodes CDR1 LNHDA and CDR2 SQIVND (reference sequence). Trimming shortened V by 4 bases and J by 2 bases, and 15 bases separated the two germline ends. CDR3 DNA: TGTGCCAGTAGTACTTACAGGGAAGTGGGCAATCAGCCCCAGCATTTT. Protein sequence: CASSTYREVGNQPQHF.

The chain links TRBV14 to TRBJ1-6; D is perhaps TRBD1 (5 bases). The CDR3 spans 11 residues. The V end lost 6 bases, the J end lost 13 bases, and 10 bases lay between the germline ends. Germline V gives CDR1 SGHDN, CDR2 FVKESK. The CDR3 region has the DNA TGTGCCAGCAGTCAAAGGGGCCCCCTCCACTTT. Its translation is CASSQRGPLHF.

This clonotype appeared many times. The V call is TRBV4-3, the J call TRBJ1-5; perhaps TRBD1 as D (5 bases). The germline V and J ends were trimmed by 0 bases and 7 bases, with 10 bases remaining between them. The germline CDR1 and CDR2 sequences are LGHNA and YSLEER. This CDR3 spans 14 amino acids. CDR3 nucleotides: TGCGCCAGCAGCCAAGATATGTCAGGGCAGCCCCAGCATTTT. It translates to CASSQDMSGQPQHF.

This chain uses TRBV7-2 with TRBJ2-7, with D perhaps assigned TRBD1 or TRBD2 (5 bases each). V lost 0 bases, J lost 1 base, and 22 bases lay in between. The CDR3 has 19 residues. The germline V gene encodes CDR1 SGHTA and CDR2 FQGNSA. The CDR3 region has the DNA TGTGCCAGCAGCTTAGCCCCGTGGGACCTCCCCCGGCCTTCCTACGAGCAGTACTTC. It codes for CASSLAPWDLPRPSYEQYF.

In this sample, this clonotype turned up a few times. CDR3 sequence (DNA): TGCGCCAGCAGCCAAGCTCCGGGGAGGGGCTTGGGAAATTCACCCCTCCACTTT. Translating gives CASSQAPGRGLGNSPLHF. The chain carries TRBV4-3 and TRBJ1-6; TRBD1 might be the D (5 bases). Germline V gene data show CDR1 as LGHNA and CDR2 as YSLEER. The CDR3 has 18 amino acids. Trimming removed 1 base from V and 7 bases from J, with 20 bases in between.

A word on this clonotype: A read error may account for a junction end that differs from germline. This sequence joins TRBV6-4 and TRBJ1-2; possibly TRBD1 for D (5 bases). Germline assignment: CDR1 MRHNA and CDR2 SNTAGT. This CDR3 comprises 15 residues. The CDR3 spells CASSDAGPGDYGCTF. The DNA for the CDR3 is TGTGCCAGCAGTGACGCAGGACCTGGGGACTATGGCTGCACCTTT.

This clonotype was recorded a few times. The rearrangement joins TRBV7-8 to TRBJ1-5, with a possible D match to TRBD1 (5 bases). Germline V CDR1 and CDR2: SGHVS, FQNEAQ. There are 14 residues in the CDR3. The V gene lost 2 bases and the J gene lost 4 bases, with 9 bases spanning the gap. CDR3 amino acids: CASSLRQINQPQHF. CDR3 DNA sequence: TGTGCCAGCAGCTTAAGACAGATAAATCAGCCCCAGCATTTT.

This clonotype has ten or more counts. The gene calls are TRBV29-1 and TRBJ1-2; TRBD1 agrees at 9 bases. CDR1 SQVTM and CDR2 ANQGSEA come from the germline V gene. This CDR3 is 12 amino acids long. V lost 4 bases and J lost 8; bases outside the gene matches: 5. CDR3 bases: TGCAGCGTTGGACAGGGGGAATTAGGCTACACCTTC. It specifies CSVGQGELGYTF.

With regard to this clonotype: A much larger clone differs from this one at a single base, so this may be a read error. This sequence joins TRBV20-1 and TRBJ2-7, with a possible D match to TRBD2 (6 bases). The germline CDR1 and CDR2 sequences are DFQATT and SNEGSKA (reference sequence). The CDR3 length is 12 residues. The CDR3 protein is CSASGTDYGQYF. CDR3 DNA sequence: TGCAGTGCTAGCGGGACGGACTACGGGCAGTACTTC.

This clonotype occurred many times. This chain links TRBV7-2 with TRBJ1-2; 8 nucleotides align to TRBD1. The CDR3 has 14 amino acids. V gave up 3 bases and J gave up 6 bases; unmatched junction bases: 6. Germline CDR1 and CDR2: SGHTA and FQGNSA. The CDR3 DNA follows: TGTGCCAGCAGCTTCCCGGACAGGGCTAATGGCTACACCTTC. Residues: CASSFPDRANGYTF. Supplemented by reference TRBV7-2 and TRBJ1-2, the full variable domain reads GAGVSQSPSNKVTEKGKDVELRCDPISGHTALYWYRQSLGQGLEFLIYFQGNSAPDKSGLPSDRFSAERTGGSVSTLTIQRTQQEDSAVYLCASSFPDRANGYTFGSGTRLTVV.

The chain has TRBV19 and TRBJ2-7; 7 nucleotides align to TRBD1. This CDR3 contains 16 residues. The J segment lost 4 bases and the V segment lost 3 bases, leaving 12 bases of the junction unmatched. Germline V gene lookup returns CDR1 LNHDA and CDR2 SQIVND (reference sequence). Here the CDR3 reads CASSMEGGGHVYEQYF. DNA of the CDR3: TGTGCCAGTAGTATGGAAGGGGGCGGGCACGTTTACGAGCAGTACTTC.

The chain links TRBV19 to TRBJ1-1, with TRBD1 matching over 9 bases. The germline CDR1 and CDR2 sequences are LNHDA and SQIVND (reference sequence). The CDR3 totals 14 residues. With V trimmed by 8 bases and J by 6 bases, 10 bases remained unmatched. CDR3 sequence: CASDRGEIGAEAFF. The CDR3 nucleotides are TGTGCCAGTGACAGGGGGGAGATCGGCGCTGAAGCTTTCTTT.

A remark on this clonotype: Possible read error: a much larger clone is one base away. The chain joins TRBV7-6 to TRBJ1-1, with TRBD1 as a possible D gene (6 bases). The CDR3 consists of 14 residues. The germline V and J ends were trimmed by 3 bases and 6 bases, with 14 bases remaining between them. Looked up from germline, CDR1 is SGHVS and CDR2 is FNYEAQ. This CDR3 reads CASSFSHRDAEAFF. Here the CDR3 DNA reads TGTGCCAGCAGCTTTTCCCACAGGGACGCTGAAGCTTTCTTT.

This clonotype appeared many times. The genes are TRBV7-2 and TRBJ2-5; D call uncertain. Trimming left V 4 bases short and J 4 bases short, with 10 bases between. Per germline, CDR1 SGHTA and CDR2 FQGNSA. The CDR3 totals 13 residues. CDR3 DNA sequence: TGTGCCAGCAGCTCGGGCAGAAGAGAGACCCAGTACTTC. Its translation is CASSSGRRETQYF.

This clonotype appeared a few times. The chain has TRBV7-6 and TRBJ2-5; D may be TRBD2 (6 bases). Germline CDR1 SGHVS, CDR2 FNYEAQ. The CDR3 contains 12 residues. Deletions cut 6 bases from V and 4 bases from J, with 9 bases between. CDR3 residues: CASRRTTETQYF. The CDR3 nucleotides read TGTGCCAGCAGGCGGACTACAGAGACCCAGTACTTC. The entire variable domain, with the rest obtained from reference TRBV7-6 and TRBJ2-5, is as follows: GAGVSQSPRYKVTKRGQDVALRCDPISGHVSLYWYRQALGQGPEFLTYFNYEAQQDKSGLPNDRFSAERPEGSISTLTIQRTEQRDSAMYRCASRRTTETQYFGPGTRLLVL.

This chain links TRBV6-1 with TRBJ1-4; possible D gene TRBD1, 5 bases. Germline assignment: CDR1 MNHNS and CDR2 SASEGT. V lost 6 bases and J 2 bases, leaving 10 bases between the germline ends. There are 14 residues in the CDR3. The CDR3 DNA is TGTGCCAGCAGGGCGGGGGTGACTAATGAAAAACTGTTTTTT. This gives the protein CASRAGVTNEKLFF.

Many counts were recorded for this clonotype. V and J are TRBV7-2 and TRBJ2-7; TRBD2 aligns across 7 bases. CDR1 is SGHTA and CDR2 is FQGNSA in the germline V gene. The V segment lost 1 base and the J segment 0 bases; nucleotides outside the gene matches: 3. This CDR3 region has 15 residues. CDR3 in DNA: TGTGCCAGCAGCTTAGTCGGGGACTACTCCTACGAGCAGTACTTC. It translates to CASSLVGDYSYEQYF.

The rearrangement links TRBV7-8 to TRBJ1-4; D gene uncertain. Germline V gene sequence: CDR1 SGHVS, CDR2 FQNEAQ. The V end was cut by 2 bases, the J end by 6 bases, with 10 bases between. This CDR3 contains 14 residues. The CDR3 DNA follows: TGTGCCAGCAGCTTATCCAGCAATCATGAAAAACTGTTTTTT. This sequence encodes CASSLSSNHEKLFF.

This clonotype was observed a few times. The V gene is TRBV19, the J gene TRBJ1-1; the D gene is possibly TRBD1 (5 bases). The V end was cut by 6 bases, the J end by 1 base, with 15 bases between. Germline V lookup: CDR1 LNHDA, CDR2 SQIVND (reference sequence). The CDR3 totals 15 residues. Here the CDR3 DNA reads TGTGCCAGTAGGGGGGAAGGAACAGGGAACACTGAAGCTTTCTTT. It yields the protein CASRGEGTGNTEAFF.

This clonotype was observed at least ten times. V gene TRBV20-1 combines with J gene TRBJ2-5, with a possible D match to TRBD2 (6 bases). V lost 3 bases and J lost 5, with 22 bases in between. CDR1 and CDR2 from the germline V gene are DFQATT and SNEGSKA (reference sequence). CDR3 size: 16 residues. The CDR3 region has the DNA TGCAGTGCTAGCGGTGAAACGGGAGCAAGCGCGGAGACCCAGTACTTC. Protein: CSASGETGASAETQYF.

A word on this clonotype: Possible read error: a much larger clone is one base away. This chain connects TRBV29-1 to TRBJ2-5; a weak D match, TRBD2 (6 bases). The DNA end favors TRBJ2-7, so the J call may be wrong. This CDR3 has 13 residues. CDR1 and CDR2 (germline): SQVTM, ANQGSEA. The CDR3 DNA is TGCAGCGCGGCCGCTCTGCGGGGCTACGAGCAGTACTTC. It yields the protein CSAAALRGYEQYF.

The table lists this clonotype with many counts. The V gene is TRBV2, the J gene TRBJ1-1; D is undetermined. Trimming cost V 3 bases and J 13 bases, with 24 bases left between them. This CDR3 contains 15 residues. Germline values: CDR1 SNHLY, CDR2 FYNNEI. CDR3 protein: CASSESVAFSGRFFF. The CDR3 DNA reads as TGTGCCAGCAGTGAGTCCGTGGCGTTTTCGGGGAGGTTTTTCTTT.

This clonotype appeared many times. The gene calls are TRBV29-1 and TRBJ2-7; D is uncertain. The V end was cut by 3 bases, the J end by 1 base, with 7 bases between. This CDR3 is built from 12 residues. Germline lookup yields CDR1 SQVTM and CDR2 ANQGSEA. The chain's CDR3 is CSVDFNSYEQYF. CDR3 DNA sequence: TGCAGCGTTGATTTCAATTCCTACGAGCAGTACTTC.

This chain joins TRBV20-1 and TRBJ2-7, with D maybe TRBD2 (5 bases). The germline gives CDR1 DFQATT, CDR2 SNEGSKA (reference sequence). V was shortened by 3 bases and J by 0 bases, with 15 bases between the two germline ends. The CDR3 is made up of 15 amino acids. The CDR3 coding sequence is TGCAGTGCTAGTGGAGCGCGGGCGTTCTCCTACGAGCAGTACTTC. Translated, it gives CSASGARAFSYEQYF.

In this sample, this clonotype turned up many times. The chain joins TRBV15 to TRBJ2-2; D remains unclear. Germline assignment: CDR1 LNHNV and CDR2 YYDKDF (reference sequence). V gave up 0 bases and J gave up 3 bases, with 5 bases separating them. This CDR3 has 14 amino acids. CDR3 amino acids: CATSRERYTGELFF. In DNA form, the CDR3 reads TGTGCCACCAGCAGAGAAAGGTACACCGGGGAGCTGTTTTTT.

This chain uses TRBV18 with TRBJ2-7; a weak D match, TRBD2 (6 bases). The V and J ends lost 2 bases and 5 bases respectively, with 16 bases between them. The length of the CDR3 is 15 residues. In germline, CDR1 is KGHSH, CDR2 LQKENI. CDR3 loop: CASSPSSAGNDEQYF. Written as DNA, the CDR3 is TGTGCCAGCTCACCATCCTCGGCGGGGAACGACGAGCAGTACTTC.